This TCR beta chain emerged from a study of OX40 agonist ivuxolimab in advanced cancers. Across the study: Intravenous ivuxolimab was administered to patients every 2 weeks at 0.01 to 10 mg/kg.

With respect to this clone: The antigen remains unidentified.

Using immunoSEQ multiplex PCR, the repertoire was profiled, and TCRdb retains in-frame clones only, with some absent. Here the sample spans some 28,000 clones, approximately 80% being singletons. Study-wide points: The average count of expanded clones was higher among CD8+ T cells than among CD4+. Some nonresponders also had low normalized T-cell clonal expansion.

The sequence was collected from an adult with an advanced solid tumor such as melanoma, head and neck, liver or kidney cancer. The sequencing here drew on CD4+ or CD8+ T cells sorted from blood, taken in a trial of the OX40 agonist ivuxolimab.

The CDR3 is CATSRVKVGGTEAFF. CDR3 nucleotides: TGTGCCACCAGCAGAGTTAAGGTAGGTGGCACTGAAGCTTTCTTT. The genes are TRBV15 and TRBJ1-1; D gene uncertain. The CDR3 has 15 amino acids. V shed 1 base and J shed 4 bases, with 13 bases lying between them. Germline CDR1 LNHNV, CDR2 YYDKDF (reference sequence).